The present TCR beta chain was sequenced within a study of OX40 agonist ivuxolimab in advanced cancers. About the research overall: The study gave patients intravenous ivuxolimab at 0.01 to 10 mg/kg every 2 weeks. Notes on the study in general: Compared with others, partial responders at 0.1-3.0 mg/kg displayed clonal expansion among the lowest.

Trimming removed 6 bases from V and 2 bases from J; junction bases left unmatched: 5. The length of the CDR3 is 14 residues. Germline CDR1 is MNHNS and CDR2 is SASEGT. Comment on this clone: As yet, its antigen is unknown.

Method: immunoSEQ multiplex PCR; TCRdb's copy keeps in-frame clones and lacks some. The table has tens of thousands of clones, less than 95% seen once. The sequence was obtained from an adult with an advanced solid tumor such as melanoma, head and neck, liver or kidney cancer. The sample consisted of CD4+ or CD8+ T cells sorted from blood, taken in a trial of the OX40 agonist ivuxolimab. The chain is built from TRBV6-1 and TRBJ1-2; 8 bases are a match to TRBD1. CDR3 in DNA: TGTGCCAGCAGCTTTGACAGGGGAAACTATGGCTACACCTTC. Translating gives CASSFDRGNYGYTF.